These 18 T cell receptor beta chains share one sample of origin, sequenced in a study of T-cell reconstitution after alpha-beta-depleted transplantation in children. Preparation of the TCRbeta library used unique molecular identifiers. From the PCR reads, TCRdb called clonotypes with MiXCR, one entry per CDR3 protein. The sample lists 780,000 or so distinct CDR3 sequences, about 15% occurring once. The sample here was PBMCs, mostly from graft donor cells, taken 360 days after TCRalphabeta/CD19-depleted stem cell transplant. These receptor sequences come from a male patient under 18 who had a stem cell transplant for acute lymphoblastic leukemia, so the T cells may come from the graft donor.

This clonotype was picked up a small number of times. CDR3: CASSLAYSDEQFF. In DNA form, the CDR3 reads TGTGCCAGCAGTTTAGCCTATAGCGATGAGCAGTTCTTC. The chain employs TRBV12-3 or TRBV12-4 and TRBJ2-1, with D perhaps matching TRBD2 (5 bases). Trimming took 0 bases from V and 8 from J, leaving 8 bases between them. The CDR3 length is 13 residues.

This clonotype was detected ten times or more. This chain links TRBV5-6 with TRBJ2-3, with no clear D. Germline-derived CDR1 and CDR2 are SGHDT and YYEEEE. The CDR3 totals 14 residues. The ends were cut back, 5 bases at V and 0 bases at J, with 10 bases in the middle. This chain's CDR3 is CASSVAYSTDTQYF. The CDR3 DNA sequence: TGTGCCAGCAGTGTCGCATATAGCACAGATACGCAGTATTTT.

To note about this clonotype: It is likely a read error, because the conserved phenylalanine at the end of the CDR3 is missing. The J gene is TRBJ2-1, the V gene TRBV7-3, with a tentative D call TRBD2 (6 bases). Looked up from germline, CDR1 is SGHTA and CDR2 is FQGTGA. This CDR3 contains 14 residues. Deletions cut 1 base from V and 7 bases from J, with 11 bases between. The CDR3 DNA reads TGTGCCAGCAGCTTAATAGGTAGCGGTAATGAGCAGTTCTAC. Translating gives CASSLIGSGNEQFY.

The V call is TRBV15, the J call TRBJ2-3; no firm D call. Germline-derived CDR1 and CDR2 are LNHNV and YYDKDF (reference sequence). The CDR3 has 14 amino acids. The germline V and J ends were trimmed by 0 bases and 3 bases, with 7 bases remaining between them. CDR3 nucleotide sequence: TGTGCCACCAGCAGAGATATACAAACAGATACGCAGTATTTT. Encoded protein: CATSRDIQTDTQYF.

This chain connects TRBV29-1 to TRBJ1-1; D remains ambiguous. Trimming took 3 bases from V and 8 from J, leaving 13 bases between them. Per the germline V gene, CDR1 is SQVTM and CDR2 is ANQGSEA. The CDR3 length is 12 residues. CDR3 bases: TGCAGCGTTGATGAGGGAGGCTCGGAAGCTTTCTTT. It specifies CSVDEGGSEAFF.

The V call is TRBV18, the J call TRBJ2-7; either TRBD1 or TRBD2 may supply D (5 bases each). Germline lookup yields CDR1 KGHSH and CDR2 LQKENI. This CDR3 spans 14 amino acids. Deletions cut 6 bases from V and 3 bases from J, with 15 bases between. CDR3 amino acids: CASSPGRSSYEQYF. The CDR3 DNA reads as TGTGCCAGCTCCCCGGGACGATCAAGCTACGAGCAGTACTTC.

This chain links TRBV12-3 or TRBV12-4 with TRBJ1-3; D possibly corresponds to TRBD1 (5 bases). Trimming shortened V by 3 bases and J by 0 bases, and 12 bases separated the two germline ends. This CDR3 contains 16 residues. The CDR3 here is CASSFATGSSGNTIYF. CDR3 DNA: TGTGCCAGCAGTTTCGCTACAGGTAGCTCTGGAAACACCATATATTTT.

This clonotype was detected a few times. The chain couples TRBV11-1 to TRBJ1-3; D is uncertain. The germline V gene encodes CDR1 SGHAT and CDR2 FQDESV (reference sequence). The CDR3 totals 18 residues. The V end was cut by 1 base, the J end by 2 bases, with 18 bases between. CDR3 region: CASSLVVQSGAPGNTIYF. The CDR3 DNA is TGTGCCAGCAGCTTAGTTGTCCAAAGCGGCGCCCCTGGAAACACCATATATTTT.

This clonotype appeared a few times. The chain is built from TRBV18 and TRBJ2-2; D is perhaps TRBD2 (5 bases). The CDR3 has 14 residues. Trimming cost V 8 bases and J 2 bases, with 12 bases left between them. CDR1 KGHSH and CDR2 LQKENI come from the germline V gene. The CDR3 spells CASVPPGNTGELFF. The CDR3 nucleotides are TGTGCCAGCGTACCACCGGGAAACACCGGGGAGCTGTTTTTT.

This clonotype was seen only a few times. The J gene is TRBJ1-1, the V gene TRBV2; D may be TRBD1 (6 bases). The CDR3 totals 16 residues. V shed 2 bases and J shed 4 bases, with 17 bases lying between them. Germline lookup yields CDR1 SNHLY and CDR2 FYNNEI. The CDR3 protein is CASSELRTGRGTEAFF. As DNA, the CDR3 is TGTGCCAGCAGTGAACTCCGAACAGGGAGGGGCACTGAAGCTTTCTTT.

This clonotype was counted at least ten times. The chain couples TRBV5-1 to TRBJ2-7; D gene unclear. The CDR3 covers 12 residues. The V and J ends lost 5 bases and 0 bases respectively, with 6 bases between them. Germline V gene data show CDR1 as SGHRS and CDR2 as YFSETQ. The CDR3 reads CASRGFSYEQYF. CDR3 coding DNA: TGCGCCAGCAGGGGTTTCTCCTACGAGCAGTACTTC.

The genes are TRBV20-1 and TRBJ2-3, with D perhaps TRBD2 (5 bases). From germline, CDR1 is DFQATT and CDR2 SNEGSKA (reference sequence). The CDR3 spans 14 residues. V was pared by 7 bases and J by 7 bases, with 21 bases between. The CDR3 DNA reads TGCAGTGTCCAGATGAGCGGAAGTCCCAATACGCAGTATTTT. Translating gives CSVQMSGSPNTQYF.

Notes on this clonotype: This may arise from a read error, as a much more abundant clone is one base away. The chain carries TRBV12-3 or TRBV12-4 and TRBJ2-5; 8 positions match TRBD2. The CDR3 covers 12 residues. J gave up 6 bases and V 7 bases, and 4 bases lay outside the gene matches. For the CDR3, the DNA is TGTGCCAGCATTAGCGGGATGAAGACCCAGTACTTC. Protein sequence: CASISGMKTQYF.

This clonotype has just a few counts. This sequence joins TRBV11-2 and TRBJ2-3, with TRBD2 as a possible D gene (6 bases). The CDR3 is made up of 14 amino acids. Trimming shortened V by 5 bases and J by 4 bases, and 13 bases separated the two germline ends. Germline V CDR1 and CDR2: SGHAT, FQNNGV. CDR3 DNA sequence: TGTGCCAGCAGCCAGCGGGCGAGGGCAGATACGCAGTATTTT. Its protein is CASSQRARADTQYF.

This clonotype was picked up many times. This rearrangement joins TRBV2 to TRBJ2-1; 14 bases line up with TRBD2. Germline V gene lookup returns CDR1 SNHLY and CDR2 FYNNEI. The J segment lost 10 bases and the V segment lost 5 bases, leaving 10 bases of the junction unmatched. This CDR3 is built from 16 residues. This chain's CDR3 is CASSKGLAGVNREQFF. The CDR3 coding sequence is TGTGCCAGCAGTAAGGGACTAGCGGGAGTAAACCGCGAGCAGTTCTTC.

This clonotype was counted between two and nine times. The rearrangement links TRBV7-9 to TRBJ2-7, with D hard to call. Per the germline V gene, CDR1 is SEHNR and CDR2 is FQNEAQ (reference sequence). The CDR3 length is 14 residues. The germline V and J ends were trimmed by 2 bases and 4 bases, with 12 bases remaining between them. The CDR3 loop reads CASSLQVGGYEQYF. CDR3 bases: TGTGCCAGCAGCTTACAGGTTGGTGGGTACGAGCAGTACTTC.

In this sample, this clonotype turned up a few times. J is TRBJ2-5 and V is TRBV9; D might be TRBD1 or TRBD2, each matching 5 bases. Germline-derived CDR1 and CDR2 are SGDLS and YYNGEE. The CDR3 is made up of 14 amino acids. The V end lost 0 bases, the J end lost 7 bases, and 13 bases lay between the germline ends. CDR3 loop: CASSVERLGGTQYF. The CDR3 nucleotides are TGTGCCAGCAGCGTAGAGAGGCTTGGGGGGACCCAGTACTTC.

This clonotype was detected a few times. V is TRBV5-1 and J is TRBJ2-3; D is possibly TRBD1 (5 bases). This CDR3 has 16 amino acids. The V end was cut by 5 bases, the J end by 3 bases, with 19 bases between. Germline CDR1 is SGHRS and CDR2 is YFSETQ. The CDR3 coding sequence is TGCGCCAGCAGTCCCCCGGACATCCCGCCAACAGATACGCAGTATTTT. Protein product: CASSPPDIPPTDTQYF.